This is a list of T cell receptor beta chains from one sample in a study of blood T cell repertoires in COVID-19. TCRdb keeps only in-frame clones here, not all; method: immunoSEQ multiplex PCR. The table shows over 200,000 clones, with 65% to 85% occurring only once. Sequencing was carried out using peripheral blood. These receptors were taken from a man in his forties with active or convalescent COVID-19. Both conserved end residues are part of each CDR3. A D gene is named only where the DNA matches it firmly. Size is stated for part of the rows, as once, few or many counts, or as a class when the clone is expanded.

>13|TRBD1|TRBV11-2|TRBJ1-6|NA
TGTGCCAGCAGCAAGGACAGGGGATCACCCCTCCACTTT
CASSKDRGSPLHF
>13|NA|TRBV2|TRBJ1-2|NA
TGTGCCAGCAGGGAGGGACTTAACTATGGCTACACCTTC
CASREGLNYGYTF
>15|NA|TRBV19|TRBJ1-2|NA
TGTGCCAGTAAGGCCAGGGGAACGGGTAACTATGGCTACACCTTC
CASKARGTGNYGYTF
>19|TRBD2|TRBV19|TRBJ2-6|NA
TGTGCCAGTAGTATATTGGCTAGCGGATTGAGCTCTGGGGCCAACGTCCTGACTTTC
CASSILASGLSSGANVLTF
>14|NA|TRBV7-9|TRBJ2-7|few
TGTGCCAGCAGCTTAACGCGGGAAGGGGACGAGCAGTACTTC
CASSLTREGDEQYF
>18|NA|TRBV5-6|TRBJ1-3|once
TGTGCCAGCAGCCGGGGAACAGGGTATTACAGCTCTGGAAACACCATATATTTT
CASSRGTGYYSSGNTIYF
>15|NA|TRBV6-1|TRBJ2-7|NA
TGTGCCAGCAGTGAAATCGAACAGGGGAGGTACGAGCAGTACTTC
CASSEIEQGRYEQYF
>14|TRBD2|TRBV5-6|TRBJ2-5|NA
TGTGCCAGCAGCTTAGCGGGGGGGATGGAGACCCAGTACTTC
CASSLAGGMETQYF
>17|TRBD1|TRBV24-1|TRBJ2-1|NA
TGTGCCACCAGTGATATACGAACCGGGACAGGACCTAATGAGCAGTTCTTC
CATSDIRTGTGPNEQFF
>18|TRBD1|TRBV19|TRBJ2-6|NA
TGTGCCAGTAACCTTCCGGGACAGGGGACCTCTGGGGCCAACGTCCTGACTTTC
CASNLPGQGTSGANVLTF
>16|TRBD1|TRBV19|TRBJ1-1|NA
TGTGCCAGTAGTGCCGCCGGGACAGGAATCCACACTGAAGCTTTCTTT
CASSAAGTGIHTEAFF
>14|NA|TRBV19|TRBJ1-3|NA
TGTGCCAGTACTGAACAGCAGTCTGGAAACACCATATATTTT
CASTEQQSGNTIYF
>16|NA|TRBV24-1|TRBJ2-3|NA
TGTGCCACCAGTCTGGGGACAGCGGGTTCCACAGATACGCAGTATTTT
CATSLGTAGSTDTQYF
>15|NA|TRBV9|TRBJ1-1|NA
TGTGCCAGCAGCGTAGCTACGACAGTGAACACTGAAGCTTTCTTT
CASSVATTVNTEAFF
>17|NA|TRBV4-2|TRBJ2-6|NA
TGTGCCAGCAGCCATGCCAGGGGGGCCTCTGGGGCCAACGTCCTGACTTTC
CASSHARGASGANVLTF
>15|TRBD1|TRBV7-2|TRBJ1-5|NA
TGTGCCAGCAGCTTGGGACAGGGGACCTCACAGCCCCAGCATTTT
CASSLGQGTSQPQHF
>14|NA|TRBV9|TRBJ1-1|NA
TGTGCCAGCAGCGTAGGATTGGGGGCTCCTGAAGCTTTCTTT
CASSVGLGAPEAFF
>20|TRBD2|TRBV5-4|TRBJ2-3|NA
TGTGCCAGCAGCCCGGGAGGGGGACTAGCGGGAGGATTTCTCTCAGATACGCAGTATTTT
CASSPGGGLAGGFLSDTQYF
>13|NA|TRBV29-1|TRBJ2-3|NA
TGCAGCGGTGGGGAGGATCCCACAGATACGCAGTATTTT
CSGGEDPTDTQYF
>14|TRBD2|TRBV10-3|TRBJ2-2|NA
TGTGCCGCCTCCGGGACTAGCGGGAGCCGGGAGCTGTTTTTT
CAASGTSGSRELFF
>13|NA|TRBV6-2/TRBV6-3|TRBJ1-1|NA
TGTGCCAGCAGCTGGGCCATAACCACTGAAGCTTTCTTT
CASSWAITTEAFF
>16|NA|TRBV19|TRBJ1-6|once
TGTGCCAGTAGTATCTCGAGGGCTTGGGATAATTCACCCCTCCACTTT
CASSISRAWDNSPLHF
>16|TRBD2|TRBV7-9|TRBJ2-7|NA
TGTGCCAGCAGCCCGGGACTAGCGGGGGATTACTACGAGCAGTACTTC
CASSPGLAGDYYEQYF
>14|NA|TRBV6-5|TRBJ1-5|NA
TGTGCCAGCAGTTACTCCCGTTTCAATCAGCCCCAGCATTTT
CASSYSRFNQPQHF
>15|NA|TRBV7-2|TRBJ2-2|NA
TGTGCCAGCAGCTTAGCGCAGATACACACCGGGGAGCTGTTTTTT
CASSLAQIHTGELFF
>13|TRBD1|TRBV30|TRBJ1-1|NA
TGTGCCTGGGCCGGACAGGTGAACACTGAAGCTTTCTTT
CAWAGQVNTEAFF
>16|NA|TRBV18|TRBJ1-2|NA
TGTGCCAGCTCACAAAGCTCCGGGGATGCTAACTATGGCTACACCTTC
CASSQSSGDANYGYTF
>16|TRBD2|TRBV11-3|TRBJ2-5|NA
TGTGCCAGCAGCCCAGGGACTAGCGGGTTCCAAGAGACCCAGTACTTC
CASSPGTSGFQETQYF
>12|NA|TRBV10-3|TRBJ2-3|once
TGTGCCATCTCGAGGAGCACAGATACGCAGTATTTT
CAISRSTDTQYF